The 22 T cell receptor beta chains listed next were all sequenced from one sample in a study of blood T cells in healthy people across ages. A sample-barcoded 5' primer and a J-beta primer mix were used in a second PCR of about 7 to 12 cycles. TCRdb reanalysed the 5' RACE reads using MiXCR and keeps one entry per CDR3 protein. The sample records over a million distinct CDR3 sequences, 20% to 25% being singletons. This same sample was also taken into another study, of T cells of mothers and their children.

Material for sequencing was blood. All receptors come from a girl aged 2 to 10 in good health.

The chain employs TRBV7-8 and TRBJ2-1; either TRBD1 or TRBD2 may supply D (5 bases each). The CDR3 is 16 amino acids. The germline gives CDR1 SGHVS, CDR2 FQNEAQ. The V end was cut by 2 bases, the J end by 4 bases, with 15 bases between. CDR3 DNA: TGTGCCAGCAGCTTAACCCCCGGGACGTATTACAATGAGCAGTTCTTC. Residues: CASSLTPGTYYNEQFF.

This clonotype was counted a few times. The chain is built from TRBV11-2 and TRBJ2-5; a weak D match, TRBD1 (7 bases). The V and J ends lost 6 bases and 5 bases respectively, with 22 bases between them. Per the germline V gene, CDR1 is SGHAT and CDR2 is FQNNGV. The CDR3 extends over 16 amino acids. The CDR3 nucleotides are TGTGCCAGCAGTTCAGGGGGGATTAGGTTGAATGAGACCCAGTACTTC. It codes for CASSSGGIRLNETQYF.

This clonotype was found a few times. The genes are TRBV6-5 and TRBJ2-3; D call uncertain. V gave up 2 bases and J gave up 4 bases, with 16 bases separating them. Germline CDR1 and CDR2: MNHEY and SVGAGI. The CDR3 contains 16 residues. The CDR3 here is CASSYGFGSTPDTQYF. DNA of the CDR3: TGTGCCAGCAGTTACGGTTTCGGATCGACGCCAGATACGCAGTATTTT.

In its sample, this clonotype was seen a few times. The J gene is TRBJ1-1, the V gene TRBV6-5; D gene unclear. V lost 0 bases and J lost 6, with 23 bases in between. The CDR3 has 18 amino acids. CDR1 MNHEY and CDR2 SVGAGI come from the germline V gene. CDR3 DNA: TGTGCCAGCAGTTACTCGAGTTTGGCGGTTAATGAGGATCCTGAAGCTTTCTTT. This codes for CASSYSSLAVNEDPEAFF.

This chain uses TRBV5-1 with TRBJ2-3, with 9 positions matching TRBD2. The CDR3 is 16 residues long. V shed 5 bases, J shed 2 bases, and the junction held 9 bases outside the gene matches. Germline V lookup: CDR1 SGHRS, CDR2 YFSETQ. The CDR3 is CASRTTGTSTTDTQYF. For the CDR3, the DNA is TGCGCCAGCAGGACCACCGGGACTAGCACCACAGATACGCAGTATTTT.

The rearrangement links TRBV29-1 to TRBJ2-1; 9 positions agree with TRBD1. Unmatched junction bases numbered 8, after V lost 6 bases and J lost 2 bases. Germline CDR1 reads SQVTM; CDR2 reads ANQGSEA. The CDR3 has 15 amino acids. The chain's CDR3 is CSVAGTGKPYNEQFF. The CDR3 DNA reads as TGCAGCGTCGCCGGGACAGGGAAACCCTACAATGAGCAGTTCTTC.

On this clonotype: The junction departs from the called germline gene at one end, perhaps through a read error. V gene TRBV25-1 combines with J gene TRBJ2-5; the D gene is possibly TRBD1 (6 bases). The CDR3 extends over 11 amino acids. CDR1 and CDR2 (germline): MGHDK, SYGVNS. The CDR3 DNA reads TGTGCCAGCAGTGAAGCCAGGGGCACGTTCTTC. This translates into CASSEARGTFF.

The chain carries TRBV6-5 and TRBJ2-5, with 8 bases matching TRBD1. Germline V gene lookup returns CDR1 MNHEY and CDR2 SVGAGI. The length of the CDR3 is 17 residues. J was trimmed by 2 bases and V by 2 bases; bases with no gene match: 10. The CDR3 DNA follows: TGTGCCAGCAGTTACCCTGACGCTGGGACAGGACAAGAGACCCAGTACTTC. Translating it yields CASSYPDAGTGQETQYF.

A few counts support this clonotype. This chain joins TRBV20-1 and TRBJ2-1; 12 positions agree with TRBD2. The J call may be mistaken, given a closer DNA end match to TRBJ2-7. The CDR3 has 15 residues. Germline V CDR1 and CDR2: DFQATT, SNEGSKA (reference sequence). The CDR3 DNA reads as TGCAGTGCTAGCCGACTAGCGGGAGTAACCTACGAGCAGTACTTC. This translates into CSASRLAGVTYEQYF.

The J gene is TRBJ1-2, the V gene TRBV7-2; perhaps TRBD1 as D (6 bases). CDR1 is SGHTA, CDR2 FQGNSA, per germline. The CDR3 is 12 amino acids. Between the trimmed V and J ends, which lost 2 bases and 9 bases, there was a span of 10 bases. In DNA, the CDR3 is TGTGCCAGCAGCTTATTGACAGGACGCTACACCTTC. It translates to CASSLLTGRYTF.

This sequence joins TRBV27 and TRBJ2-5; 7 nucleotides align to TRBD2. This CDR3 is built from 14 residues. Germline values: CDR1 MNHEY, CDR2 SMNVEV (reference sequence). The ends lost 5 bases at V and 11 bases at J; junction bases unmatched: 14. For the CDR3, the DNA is TGTGCCAGCAGTCTATTGGGTGCTGGGGGGGAGCAGTACTTC. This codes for CASSLLGAGGEQYF.

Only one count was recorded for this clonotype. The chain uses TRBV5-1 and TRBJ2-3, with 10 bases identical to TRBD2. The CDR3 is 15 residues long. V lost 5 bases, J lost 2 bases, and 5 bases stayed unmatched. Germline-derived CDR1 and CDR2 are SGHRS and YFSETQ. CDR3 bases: TGCGCCAGCAGAGGAAGCGGGGGGGCCACAGATACGCAGTATTTT. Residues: CASRGSGGATDTQYF.

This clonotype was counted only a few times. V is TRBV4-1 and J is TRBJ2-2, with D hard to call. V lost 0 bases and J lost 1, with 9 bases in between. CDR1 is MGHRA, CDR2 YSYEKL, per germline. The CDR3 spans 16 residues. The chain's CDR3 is CASSQESWENTGELFF. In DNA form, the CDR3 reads TGCGCCAGCAGCCAAGAATCATGGGAGAACACCGGGGAGCTGTTTTTT.

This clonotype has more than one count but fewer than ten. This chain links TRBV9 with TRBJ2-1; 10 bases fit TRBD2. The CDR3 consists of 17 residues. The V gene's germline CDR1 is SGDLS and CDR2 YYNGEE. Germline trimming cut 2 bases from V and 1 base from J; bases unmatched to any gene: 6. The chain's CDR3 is CASSVESGGGSYNEQFF. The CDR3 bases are TGTGCCAGCAGCGTGGAGAGCGGGGGGGGGTCCTACAATGAGCAGTTCTTC.

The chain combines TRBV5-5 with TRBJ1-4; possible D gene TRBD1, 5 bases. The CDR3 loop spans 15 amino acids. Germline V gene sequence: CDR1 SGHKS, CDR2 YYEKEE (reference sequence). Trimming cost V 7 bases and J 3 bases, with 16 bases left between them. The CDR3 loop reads CASGPTGTANEKLFF. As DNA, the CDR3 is TGTGCCAGCGGCCCCACCGGGACCGCTAATGAAAAACTGTTTTTT.

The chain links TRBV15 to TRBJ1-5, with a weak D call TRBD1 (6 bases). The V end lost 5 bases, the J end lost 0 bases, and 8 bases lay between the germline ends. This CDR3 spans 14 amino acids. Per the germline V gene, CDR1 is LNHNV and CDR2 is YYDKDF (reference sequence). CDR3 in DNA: TGTGCCACCAGCTTCAGGGGTAGCAATCAGCCCCAGCATTTT. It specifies CATSFRGSNQPQHF.

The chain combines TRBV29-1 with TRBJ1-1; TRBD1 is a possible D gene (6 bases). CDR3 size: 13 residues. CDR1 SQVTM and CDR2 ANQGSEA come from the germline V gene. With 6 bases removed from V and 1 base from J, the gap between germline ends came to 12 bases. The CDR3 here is CSVYRVGNTEAFF. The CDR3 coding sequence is TGCAGCGTATACAGGGTAGGGAACACTGAAGCTTTCTTT.

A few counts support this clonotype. The CDR3 region is CASSSDTFGANVLTF. The CDR3 DNA reads as TGTGCCAGCAGTTCAGATACCTTTGGGGCCAACGTCCTGACTTTC. V usage is TRBV28 and J usage is TRBJ2-6; the D is unclear. Trimming shortened V by 4 bases and J by 3 bases, and 10 bases separated the two germline ends. Germline CDR1 and CDR2: MDHEN and SYDVKM. This CDR3 comprises 15 residues.

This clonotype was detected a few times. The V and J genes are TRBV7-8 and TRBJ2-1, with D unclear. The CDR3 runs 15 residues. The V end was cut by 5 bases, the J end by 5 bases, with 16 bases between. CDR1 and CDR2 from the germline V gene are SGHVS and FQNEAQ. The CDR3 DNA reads TGTGCCAGCAGCCCCCGCGGCATTGGGGACAATGAGCAGTTCTTC. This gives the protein CASSPRGIGDNEQFF.

CDR3 loop: CASRRMTYEQYF. The CDR3 DNA reads as TGTGCCAGCAGAAGGATGACCTACGAGCAGTACTTC. J is TRBJ2-7 and V is TRBV7-9; D unresolved. Looked up from germline, CDR1 is SEHNR and CDR2 is FQNEAQ (reference sequence). The CDR3 is made up of 12 amino acids. Trimming cost V 6 bases and J 2 bases, with 8 bases left between them.

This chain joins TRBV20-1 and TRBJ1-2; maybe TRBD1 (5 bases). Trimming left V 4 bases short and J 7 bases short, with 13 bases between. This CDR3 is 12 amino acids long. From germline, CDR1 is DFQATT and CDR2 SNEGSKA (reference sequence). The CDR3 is CSAITTESGYTF. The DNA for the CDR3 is TGCAGTGCTATAACGACAGAGAGTGGCTACACCTTC.

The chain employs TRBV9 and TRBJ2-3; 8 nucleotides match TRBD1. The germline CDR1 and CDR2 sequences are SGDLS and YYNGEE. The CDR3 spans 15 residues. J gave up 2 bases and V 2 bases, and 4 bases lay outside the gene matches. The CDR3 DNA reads TGTGCCAGCAGCGTCCAGGGGGCACACACAGATACGCAGTATTTT. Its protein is CASSVQGAHTDTQYF. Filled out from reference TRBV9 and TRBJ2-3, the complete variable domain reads DSGVTQTPKHLITATGQRVTLRCSPRSGDLSVYWYQQSLDQGLQFLIQYYNGEERAKGNILERFSAQQFPDLHSELNLSSLELGDSALYFCASSVQGAHTDTQYFGPGTRLTVL.